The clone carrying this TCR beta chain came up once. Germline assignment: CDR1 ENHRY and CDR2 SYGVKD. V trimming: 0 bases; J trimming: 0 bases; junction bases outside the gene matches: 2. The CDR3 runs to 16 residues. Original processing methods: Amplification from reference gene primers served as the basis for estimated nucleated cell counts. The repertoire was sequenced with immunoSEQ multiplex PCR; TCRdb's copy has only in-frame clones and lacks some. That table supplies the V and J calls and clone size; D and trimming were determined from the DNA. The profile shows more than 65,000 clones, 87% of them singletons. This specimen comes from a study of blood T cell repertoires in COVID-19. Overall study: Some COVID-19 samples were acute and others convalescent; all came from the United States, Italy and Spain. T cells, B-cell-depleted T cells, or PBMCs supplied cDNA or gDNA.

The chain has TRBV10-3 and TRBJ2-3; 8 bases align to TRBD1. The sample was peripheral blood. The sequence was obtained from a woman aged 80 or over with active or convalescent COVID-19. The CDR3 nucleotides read TGTGCCATCAGTGAGTCGAGGACAGGGAGCACAGATACGCAGTATTTT. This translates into CAISESRTGSTDTQYF.